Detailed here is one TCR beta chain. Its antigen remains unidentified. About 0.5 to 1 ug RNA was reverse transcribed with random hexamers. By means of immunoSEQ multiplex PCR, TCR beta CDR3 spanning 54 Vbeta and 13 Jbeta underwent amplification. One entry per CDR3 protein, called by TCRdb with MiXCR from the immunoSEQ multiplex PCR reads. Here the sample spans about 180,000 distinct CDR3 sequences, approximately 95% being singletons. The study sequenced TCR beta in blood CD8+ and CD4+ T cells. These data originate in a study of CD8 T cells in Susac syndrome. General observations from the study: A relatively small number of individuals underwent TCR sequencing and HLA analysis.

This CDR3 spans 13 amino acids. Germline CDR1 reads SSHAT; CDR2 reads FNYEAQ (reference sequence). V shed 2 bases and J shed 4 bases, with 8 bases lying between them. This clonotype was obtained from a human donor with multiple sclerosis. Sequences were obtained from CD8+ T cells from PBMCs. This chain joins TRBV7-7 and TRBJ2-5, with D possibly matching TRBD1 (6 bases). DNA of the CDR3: TGTGCCAGCAGCTTACGCAGGGGAGAGACCCAGTACTTC. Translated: CASSLRRGETQYF.